This passage covers 13 T cell receptor beta chains from one sample sequenced in a study of memory CD4+ T cells and cytomegalovirus serostatus. Single viable CD3+CD4+CD8-CD45RO+ cells were sorted as the memory CD4+ T cells. Clones were read by immunoSEQ multiplex PCR, and TCRdb kept only the in-frame ones, dropping some. Counted here are about 57,000 clones, around 80% occurring once; the ten biggest clones make up about 0.86%. Sequenced material: memory CD4+ T cells from blood. The receptor source for this set is an adult in good health and CMV-seronegative.

This clone was observed a few times. This chain connects TRBV30 to TRBJ2-5, with D possibly TRBD2 on 5 matching bases. This CDR3 comprises 17 residues. Trimming took off 0 bases at V and 4 bases at J, with 21 bases between the two ends. In germline, CDR1 is GTSNPN, CDR2 SVGIG (reference sequence). As DNA, the CDR3 is TGTGCCTGGAGTGTACTAGGTGGGGTTAGAGCCCTAGAGACCCAGTACTTC. Protein sequence: CAWSVLGGVRALETQYF.

This clone was detected only once. The chain is built from TRBV2 and TRBJ1-5; 7 bases fit TRBD1. Unmatched junction bases numbered 4, after V lost 4 bases and J lost 4 bases. Germline V gene data show CDR1 as SNHLY and CDR2 as FYNNEI. This CDR3 has 14 residues. The CDR3 loop reads CASSGPGGNQPQHF. CDR3 coding DNA: TGTGCCAGCAGTGGCCCAGGGGGGAATCAGCCCCAGCATTTT.

This sequence joins TRBV7-2 and TRBJ2-3, with 7 bases aligning to TRBD2. The CDR3 consists of 16 residues. V lost 2 bases and J lost 3; bases outside the gene matches: 8. The V gene's germline CDR1 is SGHTA and CDR2 FQGNSA. The CDR3 DNA sequence: TGTGCCAGCAGCTTACGGTGGGGGGGGATTACAGATACGCAGTATTTT. Protein sequence: CASSLRWGGITDTQYF.

The gene calls are TRBV5-1 and TRBJ2-5; D is undetermined. In germline, CDR1 is SGHRS, CDR2 YFSETQ. Between the trimmed V and J ends, which lost 1 base and 1 base, there was a span of 5 bases. The CDR3 covers 13 residues. The CDR3 DNA follows: TGCGCCAGCAGCTTGAGAAGCCAAGAGACCCAGTACTTC. Encoded protein: CASSLRSQETQYF.

The gene calls are TRBV9 and TRBJ2-1; TRBD2 agrees at 9 bases. The length of the CDR3 is 14 residues. The germline CDR1 and CDR2 sequences are SGDLS and YYNGEE. Trimming cost V 3 bases and J 9 bases; bases outside gene matches: 7. The CDR3 is CASSAALAGLEQFF. The CDR3, as DNA: TGTGCCAGCAGCGCGGCTCTAGCGGGGCTTGAGCAGTTCTTC.

This chain uses TRBV10-3 with TRBJ2-7; the match to TRBD1 covers 9 bases. Germline-derived CDR1 and CDR2 are ENHRY and SYGVKD. This CDR3 spans 15 amino acids. V shed 5 bases and J 4 bases; nucleotides not matched to a gene: 9. The CDR3 loop reads CAISILPGQGYEQYF. The DNA of the CDR3 is TGTGCCATCAGTATACTACCGGGACAGGGTTACGAGCAGTACTTC.

The V call is TRBV7-2, the J call TRBJ2-5, with TRBD2 matching over 10 bases. Germline-derived CDR1 and CDR2 are SGHTA and FQGNSA. This CDR3 has 16 residues. J was trimmed by 2 bases and V by 5 bases; bases with no gene match: 8. The CDR3 DNA is TGTGCCAGCAGCCGACGGACTAGCGGAGCACAAGAGACCCAGTACTTC. As protein: CASSRRTSGAQETQYF.

The chain uses TRBV11-1 and TRBJ1-1, with unresolved D. The V end lost 0 bases, the J end lost 1 base, and 6 bases lay between the germline ends. CDR3 length: 14 amino acids. Germline assignment: CDR1 SGHAT and CDR2 FQDESV (reference sequence). The CDR3 loop reads CASSLALGNTEAFF. The CDR3 DNA follows: TGTGCCAGCAGCTTAGCGCTCGGGAACACTGAAGCTTTCTTT.

This clone was found once. This chain links TRBV4-1 with TRBJ1-4; D not resolved. Per germline, CDR1 MGHRA and CDR2 YSYEKL. This CDR3 region has 14 residues. The V gene lost 3 bases and the J gene lost 1 base, with 6 bases spanning the gap. CDR3 coding DNA: TGCGCCAGCAGCCAGGGGATAACTAATGAAAAACTGTTTTTT. Protein: CASSQGITNEKLFF.

J is TRBJ2-1 and V is TRBV18; a possible D gene is TRBD1 (5 bases). The CDR3 contains 14 residues. The V gene lost 3 bases and the J gene lost 5 bases, with 11 bases spanning the gap. Per the germline V gene, CDR1 is KGHSH and CDR2 is LQKENI. CDR3 in DNA: TGTGCCAGCTCACCTGGTCAGGGAAACAATGAGCAGTTCTTC. Encoded protein: CASSPGQGNNEQFF.

V is TRBV7-6 and J is TRBJ2-5; D unresolved. The germline gives CDR1 SGHVS, CDR2 FNYEAQ. The length of the CDR3 is 15 residues. V gave up 4 bases and J gave up 4 bases, with 16 bases separating them. CDR3 amino acids: CASSSRTSGRETQYF. The CDR3 DNA reads as TGTGCCAGCAGCTCAAGGACCTCCGGGCGAGAGACCCAGTACTTC.

The chain couples TRBV28 to TRBJ2-1; 11 positions agree with TRBD2. V lost 5 bases to trimming and J lost 2 bases; unmatched junction nucleotides: 14. The CDR3 totals 19 residues. The germline V gene has CDR1 MDHEN and CDR2 SYDVKM. The CDR3 is CASSSPGLAATGAYNEQFF. The CDR3 DNA follows: TGTGCCAGCAGTAGCCCGGGACTAGCGGCCACAGGGGCCTACAATGAGCAGTTCTTC.

The chain is built from TRBV6-6 and TRBJ2-7; 12 bases agree with TRBD2. Germline-derived CDR1 and CDR2 are MNHNY and SVGAGI (reference sequence). V lost 6 bases, J lost 4 bases, and 7 bases stayed unmatched. The CDR3 has 15 amino acids. CDR3 loop: CASRRLAGDLYEQYF. For the CDR3, the DNA is TGTGCCAGCAGAAGACTAGCGGGGGATCTGTACGAGCAGTACTTC.